The 10 T cell receptor beta chains in this list originate from one sample, sequenced in a study of shared clonotypes between healthy human individuals. TCRdb's copy holds only in-frame clones and misses some; the assay was immunoSEQ multiplex PCR. The repertoire holds approximately 500,000 clones, with about 96% as singletons. Sequencing was performed on naive CD4+ T cells sorted from blood. Subset given: CD45RA+ positively selected. Receptor source: a woman aged 25 to 39 in good health.

The rearrangement uses TRBV6-1 and TRBJ1-4, with 8 bases that match TRBD1. This CDR3 has 15 residues. Unmatched junction bases numbered 8, after V lost 4 bases and J lost 7 bases. CDR1 and CDR2 (germline): MNHNS, SASEGT. The CDR3 reads CASSGLTGEGEKLFF. In nucleotides, the CDR3 is TGTGCCAGCAGTGGGCTGACAGGGGAGGGTGAAAAACTGTTTTTT.

In this sample, this clone turned up once. The V call is TRBV14, the J call TRBJ2-3; 8 bases map to TRBD1. V shed 5 bases and J 3 bases; nucleotides not matched to a gene: 7. The CDR3 is 15 amino acids. Per germline, CDR1 SGHDN and CDR2 FVKESK. The CDR3 reads CASSLTGAATDTQYF. CDR3 DNA sequence: TGTGCCAGCAGCTTGACAGGGGCGGCAACAGATACGCAGTATTTT.

The chain links TRBV4-1 to TRBJ1-4; 11 bases map to TRBD1. The V segment lost 2 bases and the J segment 11 bases; nucleotides outside the gene matches: 7. The CDR3 consists of 15 residues. Germline V CDR1 and CDR2: MGHRA, YSYEKL. CDR3 protein: CASSQLRTGGPKLFF. The DNA for the CDR3 is TGCGCCAGCAGCCAACTACGGACAGGGGGCCCGAAACTGTTTTTT.

The J gene is TRBJ2-2, the V gene TRBV6-4, with 9 bases aligning to TRBD1. The CDR3 is made up of 16 amino acids. V lost 4 bases, J lost 6 bases, and 9 bases stayed unmatched. The germline V gene encodes CDR1 MRHNA and CDR2 SNTAGT. CDR3 in amino acids: CASSVTGGLSSGELFF. CDR3 in DNA: TGTGCCAGCAGTGTCACAGGGGGCCTCTCATCCGGGGAGCTGTTTTTT.

The chain is built from TRBV19 and TRBJ1-2; possibly TRBD1 for D (5 bases). The CDR3 has 13 amino acids. The germline CDR1 and CDR2 sequences are LNHDA and SQIVND (reference sequence). Trimming took 7 bases from V and 8 from J, leaving 17 bases between them. The CDR3 DNA reads TGTGCCAGTACCCGGGACGGCCGCGGGGGCTACACCTTC. Its translation: CASTRDGRGGYTF.

This chain joins TRBV30 and TRBJ2-1, with 7 bases aligning to TRBD2. In germline, CDR1 is GTSNPN, CDR2 SVGIG (reference sequence). V lost 0 bases to trimming and J lost 3 bases; unmatched junction nucleotides: 5. The CDR3 runs to 15 residues. The CDR3 loop reads CAWSVPAGNYNEQFF. As DNA, the CDR3 is TGTGCCTGGAGTGTACCAGCGGGAAACTACAATGAGCAGTTCTTC.

CDR3 sequence reads: CASSPTDNNQPQHF. The CDR3 DNA reads TGTGCCAGCTCACCAACGGACAACAATCAGCCCCAGCATTTT. The chain joins TRBV18 to TRBJ1-5; D perhaps matches TRBD1 (5 bases). CDR1 and CDR2 (germline): KGHSH, LQKENI. Trimming pared 2 bases from V and 3 bases from J, leaving 8 bases between. The CDR3 is 14 amino acids.

V usage is TRBV6-1 and J usage is TRBJ2-5, with TRBD2 matching over 11 bases. CDR3 length: 20 residues. Germline V gene lookup returns CDR1 MNHNS and CDR2 SASEGT. The V gene end was trimmed by 3 bases and the J gene end by 0 bases; junction bases not matched to a gene: 15. In nucleotides, the CDR3 is TGTGCCAGCAGTGATAAGGCGTTCAAGTGGACTAGCGGGCACCAAGAGACCCAGTACTTC. It translates to CASSDKAFKWTSGHQETQYF.

V usage is TRBV10-3 and J usage is TRBJ1-1; possible D gene TRBD1, 5 bases. The germline V gene has CDR1 ENHRY and CDR2 SYGVKD. V was cut by 3 bases and J by 2 bases, with 13 bases left in between. The CDR3 loop spans 15 amino acids. This chain's CDR3 is CAISENPTVNTEAFF. The CDR3 bases are TGTGCCATCAGTGAAAATCCGACAGTCAACACTGAAGCTTTCTTT.

The chain recombines TRBV4-1 with TRBJ1-1, with 7 nucleotides matching TRBD1. V lost 4 bases, J lost 3 bases, and 8 bases stayed unmatched. In germline, CDR1 is MGHRA, CDR2 YSYEKL. The CDR3 has 15 residues. The CDR3 loop is CASSPEQGWDTEAFF. In DNA form, the CDR3 reads TGCGCCAGCAGCCCCGAACAGGGGTGGGACACTGAAGCTTTCTTT.